This TCR beta chain was sequenced for a study of radiation and T cells in renal cell carcinoma. Study-level background: Nephrectomy followed 15 Gy stereotactic body radiation by 4 weeks.

This CDR3 comprises 15 residues. Trimming removed 0 bases at V and 0 bases at J, with 7 bases between. Germline V CDR1 and CDR2: SGHRS, YFSETQ. Time point noted: blood 2 weeks post-SBRT. Indicated treatment: 15 Gy SBRT to primary tumor, nephrectomy 4 weeks later. Serial blood draws occurred at baseline and 2 and 4 weeks post-SBRT. TCRdb's table, derived via immunoSEQ multiplex PCR, lists solely in-frame clones and lacks some. The table includes 160,000 or so clones, roughly 90% detected once. The sample here was blood, taken from a patient whose treatment included radiotherapy and nephrectomy. The chain recombines TRBV5-1 with TRBJ1-5, with D unresolved. This TCR was recovered from a woman aged 45-60 years with renal cell carcinoma. The CDR3 bases are TGCGCCAGCAGCTTGGACGGTCATAGCAATCAGCCCCAGCATTTT. Protein product: CASSLDGHSNQPQHF.